One and the same sample provided the 28 T cell receptor beta chains below, sequenced in a study of cytomegalovirus exposure and HLA in healthy donors. A multiplex PCR was run with 60 Vbeta primers and 13 Jbeta primers. Assay used: immunoSEQ multiplex PCR; TCRdb lists only in-frame clones, some missing. The sample has about 120,000 clones; around 72% are singletons. The source material was PBMCs. Source of these receptors: a man aged 25-45 years in good health and CMV-seronegative.

The chain joins TRBV27 to TRBJ1-2; 9 bases agree with TRBD1. CDR3 size: 14 residues. V lost 6 bases to trimming and J lost 2 bases; unmatched junction nucleotides: 4. Per the germline V gene, CDR1 is MNHEY and CDR2 is SMNVEV (reference sequence). The CDR3 sequence: CASRTTGGNYGYTF. CDR3 nucleotides: TGTGCCAGCAGGACGACAGGGGGGAACTATGGCTACACCTTC.

The J gene is TRBJ1-2, the V gene TRBV7-9; D unresolved. The CDR3 length is 14 residues. Per germline, CDR1 SEHNR and CDR2 FQNEAQ (reference sequence). Trimming shortened V by 2 bases and J by 0 bases, and 7 bases separated the two germline ends. The CDR3 region is CASSLWQSNYGYTF. CDR3 nucleotides: TGTGCCAGCAGCTTATGGCAGTCTAACTATGGCTACACCTTC.

Only a few counts were recorded for this clone. The chain carries TRBV11-2 and TRBJ1-2; 10 nucleotides align to TRBD1. There are 16 residues in the CDR3. Germline values: CDR1 SGHAT, CDR2 FQNNGV. V dropped 4 bases and J dropped 4; count of bases not matched to a gene: 9. The chain's CDR3 is CASSSTRDRGIYGYTF. CDR3 sequence (DNA): TGTGCCAGCAGCTCAACTCGGGACAGGGGAATCTATGGCTACACCTTC.

The V gene is TRBV7-8, the J gene TRBJ2-5; 8 nucleotides match TRBD1. The CDR3 spans 17 residues. J gave up 5 bases and V 4 bases, and 15 bases lay outside the gene matches. Looked up from germline, CDR1 is SGHVS and CDR2 is FQNEAQ. DNA for the CDR3: TGTGCCAGCAGCTCTGAAATGTGGACAGGGCAGCGGGAGACCCAGTACTTC. Protein sequence: CASSSEMWTGQRETQYF.

This chain links TRBV7-9 with TRBJ1-2, with 11 bases matching TRBD1. The CDR3 covers 16 residues. With 5 bases clipped from V and 4 bases from J, the junction kept 9 bases outside the gene matches. Germline V gene lookup returns CDR1 SEHNR and CDR2 FQNEAQ (reference sequence). CDR3 nucleotides: TGTGCCAGCAGCCCCCCCGGGACAGGGGGGCTCTATGGCTACACCTTC. This encodes CASSPPGTGGLYGYTF.

The chain recombines TRBV10-3 with TRBJ1-2, with 7 bases aligning to TRBD1. Losses at the gene ends were 2 bases for V and 4 bases for J; bases not matched to a gene: 1. Germline V gives CDR1 ENHRY, CDR2 SYGVKD. This CDR3 is 13 amino acids long. CDR3 amino acids: CAISEQGGYGYTF. CDR3 coding DNA: TGTGCCATCAGTGAGCAGGGGGGCTATGGCTACACCTTC.

This clone came up a few times. As DNA, the CDR3 is TGTGCCAGCAGCTTAGAGGCAAGGAGGTCCGGGGAGCTGTTTTTT. This encodes CASSLEARRSGELFF. The gene calls are TRBV7-9 and TRBJ2-2; a weak D match, TRBD2 (5 bases). Trimming cost V 1 base and J 6 bases, with 12 bases left between them. The CDR3 spans 15 residues. In germline, CDR1 is SEHNR, CDR2 FQNEAQ (reference sequence).

The chain couples TRBV11-2 to TRBJ1-4; 7 bases map to TRBD1. Germline-derived CDR1 and CDR2 are SGHAT and FQNNGV. The J segment lost 5 bases and the V segment lost 5 bases, leaving 8 bases of the junction unmatched. CDR3 length equals 15 residues. CDR3 coding DNA: TGTGCCAGCAGCCAATACAGGGGTTCAAATGAAAAACTGTTTTTT. This codes for CASSQYRGSNEKLFF.

This chain joins TRBV18 and TRBJ1-2; perhaps TRBD1 as D (6 bases). Germline-derived CDR1 and CDR2 are KGHSH and LQKENI. V was clipped by 2 bases and J by 3 bases, with 13 bases between them. This CDR3 region has 15 residues. The CDR3 DNA reads TGTGCCAGCTCACCAACTTCAGGGGCCGACTATGGCTACACCTTC. This gives the protein CASSPTSGADYGYTF. Using reference TRBV18 and TRBJ1-2 for the parts outside the CDR3, the full variable domain is NAGVMQNPRHLVRRRGQEARLRCSPMKGHSHVYWYRQLPEEGLKFMVYLQKENIIDESGMPKERFSAEFPKEGPSILRIQQVVRGDSAAYFCASSPTSGADYGYTFGSGTRLTVV.

This clone was picked up a small number of times. J is TRBJ2-3 and V is TRBV27; 7 nucleotides line up with TRBD1. V lost 2 bases, J lost 4 bases, and 6 bases stayed unmatched. CDR1 and CDR2 (germline): MNHEY, SMNVEV (reference sequence). The CDR3 is 15 amino acids. The CDR3 sequence: CASSLRQGWADTQYF. The CDR3 DNA reads TGTGCCAGCAGTTTACGACAGGGTTGGGCAGATACGCAGTATTTT.

This clone was seen more than once but under ten times. CDR3 sequence reads: CASSYSDSGELFF. The CDR3 region has the DNA TGTGCCAGCAGTTACTCCGACAGCGGGGAGCTGTTTTTT. The chain recombines TRBV6-5 with TRBJ2-2, with TRBD1 as a possible D gene (5 bases). The germline V gene encodes CDR1 MNHEY and CDR2 SVGAGI. CDR3 length: 13 amino acids. Between the trimmed V and J ends, which lost 0 bases and 7 bases, there was a span of 6 bases.

The chain combines TRBV4-2 with TRBJ2-5, with D perhaps matching TRBD2 (5 bases). Trimming took off 0 bases at V and 4 bases at J, with 15 bases between the two ends. Germline loops: CDR1 LGHNA, CDR2 YNFKEQ. There are 16 residues in the CDR3. The CDR3 DNA is TGTGCCAGCAGCCAAGATCCCTCCCGAGGGTTAGAGACCCAGTACTTC. This gives the protein CASSQDPSRGLETQYF.

This clone has only a few counts. The chain is built from TRBV7-6 and TRBJ1-3, with 7 positions matching TRBD1. The V and J ends lost 2 bases and 0 bases, in that order; junction bases with no gene match: 4. This CDR3 has 16 amino acids. Germline assignment: CDR1 SGHVS and CDR2 FNYEAQ. CDR3 sequence reads: CASSLSGTVSGNTIYF. CDR3 in DNA: TGTGCCAGCAGCTTATCGGGGACAGTCTCTGGAAACACCATATATTTT.

This clone was found a few times. The genes are TRBV11-3 and TRBJ2-2; 7 bases align to TRBD1. The CDR3 is made up of 15 amino acids. Per germline, CDR1 SGHNT and CDR2 YENEEA. Losses at the gene ends were 5 bases for V and 3 bases for J; bases not matched to a gene: 6. The CDR3 DNA sequence: TGTGCCAGCAGCCCTCACAGGGGAGACACCGGGGAGCTGTTTTTT. Its translation is CASSPHRGDTGELFF.

DNA of the CDR3: TGTGCCATCAGTTCACCGGGAGACTTGAACACTGAAGCTTTCTTT. Its protein product is CAISSPGDLNTEAFF. The chain uses TRBV10-3 and TRBJ1-1; unclear D gene. Deletions cut 5 bases from V and 0 bases from J, with 13 bases between. The CDR3 is 15 residues long. Germline V gene data show CDR1 as ENHRY and CDR2 as SYGVKD.

The rearrangement links TRBV4-1 to TRBJ2-6; 7 bases align to TRBD1. This CDR3 is built from 20 residues. The germline V gene has CDR1 MGHRA and CDR2 YSYEKL. The junction had 21 bases not matched to a gene; V was cut back by 6 bases and J by 4 bases. DNA of the CDR3: TGCGCCAGCAGTGGGAAGGGGTACAGGGGTCCCCTGAGAGGGGCCAACGTCCTGACTTTC. Its translation: CASSGKGYRGPLRGANVLTF.

This clone was seen only a few times. The rearrangement links TRBV2 to TRBJ2-5; no clear D gene. The CDR3 totals 15 residues. Between the trimmed V and J ends, which lost 0 bases and 1 base, there was a span of 9 bases. Germline values: CDR1 SNHLY, CDR2 FYNNEI. The CDR3 region is CASSEARLGQETQYF. CDR3 DNA sequence: TGTGCCAGCAGTGAAGCGCGGCTGGGCCAAGAGACCCAGTACTTC.

Only a few counts were recorded for this clone. The chain joins TRBV6-5 to TRBJ1-5, with D unresolved. Germline V CDR1 and CDR2: MNHEY, SVGAGI. This CDR3 spans 15 amino acids. With 0 bases removed from V and 4 bases from J, the gap between germline ends came to 10 bases. The CDR3 loop is CASSYSTTPNQPQHF. The CDR3 nucleotides are TGTGCCAGCAGTTACTCGACTACACCAAATCAGCCCCAGCATTTT.

The V and J genes are TRBV15 and TRBJ2-7; 12 nucleotides match TRBD1. Trimming at V came to 5 bases and at J to 4 bases, leaving 6 bases not matched to a gene. Germline CDR1 is LNHNV and CDR2 is YYDKDF (reference sequence). This CDR3 comprises 15 residues. The CDR3 DNA is TGTGCCACCAGCTCAGGGACAGGGGGCGTATACGAGCAGTACTTC. As protein: CATSSGTGGVYEQYF.

V usage is TRBV6-5 and J usage is TRBJ1-1; 7 bases match TRBD1. The junction had 10 bases not matched to a gene; V was cut back by 2 bases and J by 7 bases. The CDR3 has 15 amino acids. Germline CDR1 and CDR2: MNHEY and SVGAGI. The CDR3 region is CASSYNGQGGNEAFF. As DNA, the CDR3 is TGTGCCAGCAGTTACAACGGCCAGGGGGGTAATGAAGCTTTCTTT.

The chain combines TRBV7-9 with TRBJ2-5; 9 positions agree with TRBD2. This CDR3 contains 16 residues. Germline values: CDR1 SEHNR, CDR2 FQNEAQ (reference sequence). V shed 7 bases and J 4 bases; nucleotides not matched to a gene: 13. The CDR3 region is CASNGRGGPPGETQYF. In DNA, the CDR3 is TGTGCCAGCAATGGGCGGGGGGGGCCCCCAGGAGAGACCCAGTACTTC.

The rearrangement joins TRBV18 to TRBJ1-1, with 10 bases aligning to TRBD1. The CDR3 contains 14 residues. The junction had 2 bases not matched to a gene; V was cut back by 6 bases and J by 1 base. CDR1 is KGHSH, CDR2 LQKENI, per germline. In DNA form, the CDR3 reads TGTGCCAGCTCCGGGACAGGGGCGAACACTGAAGCTTTCTTT. It encodes CASSGTGANTEAFF. The variable domain in full, with the rest retrieved from reference TRBV18 and TRBJ1-1, is NAGVMQNPRHLVRRRGQEARLRCSPMKGHSHVYWYRQLPEEGLKFMVYLQKENIIDESGMPKERFSAEFPKEGPSILRIQQVVRGDSAAYFCASSGTGANTEAFFGQGTRLTVV.

This clone was counted between two and nine times. This sequence joins TRBV5-4 and TRBJ2-1; tentatively, D is TRBD1 (6 bases). Germline CDR1 SGHNT, CDR2 YYREEE (reference sequence). This CDR3 comprises 14 residues. V was clipped by 0 bases and J by 8 bases, with 12 bases between them. CDR3 in amino acids: CASSLGGRGYEQFF. The DNA for the CDR3 is TGTGCCAGCAGCTTGGGTGGCAGGGGCTATGAGCAGTTCTTC.

Only one count was recorded for this clone. The chain combines TRBV15 with TRBJ1-1; tentatively, D is TRBD1 (5 bases). CDR1 is LNHNV and CDR2 is YYDKDF in the germline V gene (reference sequence). With 3 bases removed from V and 10 bases from J, the gap between germline ends came to 12 bases. This CDR3 spans 12 amino acids. In nucleotides, the CDR3 is TGTGCCACCAGCAGGGCCACAGGCGGAGCTTTCTTT. It is translated as CATSRATGGAFF.

The chain combines TRBV6-1 with TRBJ2-7, with D maybe TRBD1 (6 bases). The CDR3 contains 14 residues. CDR1 and CDR2 from the germline V gene are MNHNS and SASEGT. The germline V and J ends were trimmed by 5 bases and 2 bases, with 13 bases remaining between them. CDR3 sequence: CASSTRTGPYEQYF. CDR3 coding DNA: TGTGCCAGCAGTACGCGTACAGGGCCCTACGAGCAGTACTTC.

The rearrangement uses TRBV9 and TRBJ2-5; the match to TRBD2 covers 8 bases. Gene TRBJ2-7 matches the end of the DNA better, so the J call may be wrong. This CDR3 spans 15 amino acids. Per the germline V gene, CDR1 is SGDLS and CDR2 is YYNGEE. Here the CDR3 DNA reads TGTGCCAGCAGCGTAGGGGTTAGCGGGGCCTACGAGCAGTACTTC. Encoded protein: CASSVGVSGAYEQYF.

The chain has TRBV6-1 and TRBJ1-1; maybe TRBD1 (5 bases). Germline V gene data show CDR1 as MNHNS and CDR2 as SASEGT. This CDR3 is 15 amino acids long. V lost 8 bases and J 1 base, leaving 17 bases between the germline ends. In DNA, the CDR3 is TGTGCCAGCTCCTACAGGAGGGTGAAGAACACTGAAGCTTTCTTT. Protein sequence: CASSYRRVKNTEAFF.

The rearrangement joins TRBV4-3 to TRBJ2-5, with TRBD1 identical over 7 bases. Trimming at V came to 4 bases and at J to 1 base, leaving 6 bases not matched to a gene. Looked up from germline, CDR1 is LGHNA and CDR2 is YSLEER. The CDR3 has 15 residues. CDR3 in DNA: TGCGCCAGCAGCCGCCTGACAGGGTTCCAAGAGACCCAGTACTTC. Translated, it gives CASSRLTGFQETQYF.